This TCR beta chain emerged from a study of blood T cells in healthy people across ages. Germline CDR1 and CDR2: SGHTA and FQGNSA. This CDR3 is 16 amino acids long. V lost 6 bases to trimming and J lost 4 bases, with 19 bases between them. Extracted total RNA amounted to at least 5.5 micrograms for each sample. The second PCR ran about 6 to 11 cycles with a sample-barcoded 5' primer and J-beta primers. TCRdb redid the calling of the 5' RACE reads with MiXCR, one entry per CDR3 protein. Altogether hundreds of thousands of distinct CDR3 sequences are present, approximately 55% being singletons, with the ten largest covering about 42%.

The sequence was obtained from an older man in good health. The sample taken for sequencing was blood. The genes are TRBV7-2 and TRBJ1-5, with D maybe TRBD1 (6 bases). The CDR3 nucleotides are TGTGCCAGCAGTCAAACAGTTGGGGGCGGAAATCAGCCCCAGCATTTT. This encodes CASSQTVGGGNQPQHF.